The clone carrying this T cell receptor (beta chain) has more than one count but fewer than ten. Its antigen is currently unknown. The data were taken from a study of cytomegalovirus exposure and HLA in healthy donors. Overall study results and limits: Association with HLA alleles at 0.05 false discovery rate was found for 15,000 to 20,000 TCR beta sequences in a later analysis. Usually a TCR sequence was rare, but some public TCRs were found in many donors. Reportedly, cytomegalovirus status was diagnosed with high sensitivity and specificity. Three of the chains that were CMV-associated were confirmed in vitro to be specific for CMV antigens.

The PCR made use of 60 Vbeta and 13 Jbeta primers. Sequencing used immunoSEQ multiplex PCR; TCRdb keeps in-frame clones, though not all of them. The sample lists 100,000 to 150,000 clones, 83% occurring once. This TCR was sampled from a girl aged 2 to 10 in good health and CMV-seronegative. Specimen: PBMCs.

The CDR3: CASSGVSTGELFF. The CDR3 coding sequence is TGTGCCAGCAGCGGAGTAAGCACCGGGGAGCTGTTTTTT. The V and J genes are TRBV27 and TRBJ2-2, with D unresolved. The germline V gene has CDR1 MNHEY and CDR2 SMNVEV (reference sequence). V was cut by 6 bases and J by 4 bases, with 9 bases left in between. The CDR3 spans 13 residues.